This T cell receptor (beta chain) was found in a study of T cells in Graves' hyperthyroidism and ophthalmopathy. Study conclusions and caveats: Ophthalmopathy and stable hyperthyroidism were told apart by a 13 V-J model. Blood also showed most of the thyroid clonotypes that were expanded above 0.001.

RNA transcripts provided the source from which TCR beta CDR3 regions were amplified. Initially, a first-round RT-PCR of the TCR CDR3 employed the HTBI primer set. TCRdb recomputed calls from the multiplex PCR reads with MiXCR, one row per CDR3 protein. The table shows 530,000 or so distinct CDR3 sequences, with around 42% occurring only once. With respect to this clonotype: Antigen: not known.

Among the patients, aged 18 to 65, hyperthyroidism was newly diagnosed and had lasted under 2 months. The specimen was peripheral blood or thyroid tissue (not recorded which). This TCR was sampled from a woman between 18 and 29 years old with Graves' hyperthyroidism.

This CDR3 is CASSEGQPAFGTNEKLFF. DNA of the CDR3: TGTGCCAGCAGCGAGGGACAGCCTGCCTTTGGCACTAATGAAAAACTGTTTTTT. The gene calls are TRBV7-3 and TRBJ1-4, with 7 bases identical to TRBD1. With 5 bases clipped from V and 2 bases from J, the junction kept 14 bases outside the gene matches. From germline, CDR1 is SGHTA and CDR2 FQGTGA. This CDR3 spans 18 amino acids.